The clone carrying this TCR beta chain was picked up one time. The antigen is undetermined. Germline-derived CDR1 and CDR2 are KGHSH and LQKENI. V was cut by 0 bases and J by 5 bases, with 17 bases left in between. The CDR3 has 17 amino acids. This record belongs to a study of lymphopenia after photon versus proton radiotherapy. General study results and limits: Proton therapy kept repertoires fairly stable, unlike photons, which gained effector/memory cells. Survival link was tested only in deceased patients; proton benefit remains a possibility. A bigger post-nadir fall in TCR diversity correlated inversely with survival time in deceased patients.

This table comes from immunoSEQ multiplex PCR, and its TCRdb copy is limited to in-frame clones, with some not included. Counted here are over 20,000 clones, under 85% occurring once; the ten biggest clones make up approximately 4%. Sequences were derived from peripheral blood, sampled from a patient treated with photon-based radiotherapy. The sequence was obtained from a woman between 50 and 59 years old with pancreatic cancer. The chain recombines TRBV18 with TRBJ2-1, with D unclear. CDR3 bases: TGTGCCAGCTCACCACCTTCGGTCCCGGTTCCTAACAATGAGCAGTTCTTC. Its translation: CASSPPSVPVPNNEQFF.